This TCR beta chain emerged from a study of blood T cell repertoires in COVID-19. Turning to the study itself: Acute and convalescent COVID-19 samples came from the United States, Italy and Spain. Sample material is recorded as cDNA or gDNA derived from T cells, B-cell-depleted T cells, or PBMCs.

In the authors' methods: Researchers report that nucleated cell counts were estimated from reference gene primer amplification. TCRdb's table, derived via immunoSEQ multiplex PCR, lists solely in-frame clones and lacks some. V and J calls and clone size come straight from that table; D and trimming were deduced from the DNA. The sample shows over 400,000 clones, 86% of them seen only once. The CDR3 loop spans 14 amino acids. The V gene end was trimmed by 1 base and the J gene end by 5 bases; junction bases not matched to a gene: 4. The germline gives CDR1 SGHDT, CDR2 YYEEEE. This clone was seen just once.

Sequenced input: peripheral blood. The chain joins TRBV5-6 to TRBJ1-1, with TRBD1 identical over 8 bases. This receptor was obtained from a woman in her twenties or thirties with active or convalescent COVID-19. CDR3 bases: TGTGCCAGCAGCTTGCTGGACAGGGATACTGAAGCTTTCTTT. Translated: CASSLLDRDTEAFF.